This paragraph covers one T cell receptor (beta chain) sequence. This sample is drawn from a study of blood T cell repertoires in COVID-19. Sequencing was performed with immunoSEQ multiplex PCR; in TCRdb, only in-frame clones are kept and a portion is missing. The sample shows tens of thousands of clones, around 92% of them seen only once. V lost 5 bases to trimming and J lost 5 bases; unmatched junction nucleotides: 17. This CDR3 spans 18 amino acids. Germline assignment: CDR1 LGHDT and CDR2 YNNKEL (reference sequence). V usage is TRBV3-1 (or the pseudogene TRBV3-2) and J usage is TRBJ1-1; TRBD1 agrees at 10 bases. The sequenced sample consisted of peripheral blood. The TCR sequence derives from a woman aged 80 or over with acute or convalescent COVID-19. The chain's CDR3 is CASSIRSDRGLGGTEAFF. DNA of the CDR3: TGTGCCAGCAGCATTCGTTCAGACAGGGGGCTTGGTGGGACTGAAGCTTTCTTT.